This T cell receptor (beta chain) was recovered during a study of a mutant IDH1 vaccine in newly diagnosed glioma. Across the whole study: Most patients had radiochemotherapy with temozolomide before enrollment; others had one alone. Study findings and constraints: Any relationship between pseudoprogression and changes in top peripheral T cell clonotypes seemed absent.

This clone was seen just once. Antigen: not known. One end of the junction varies from germline; a read error may be responsible. Assay: immunoSEQ multiplex PCR; the TCRdb copy retains only in-frame clones and omits some. The table has roughly 84,000 clones, almost 85% seen once. In germline, CDR1 is SNHLY, CDR2 FYNNEI. CDR3 length: 16 residues. Time point denoted: baseline, week 1 (first vaccination visit). Described treatment: pre-vaccination baseline after standard-of-care therapy. New WHO grade 3 or 4 astrocytomas that were IDH1-mutant and ATRX-lost had been found in donors. This sequence joins TRBV2 and TRBJ2-7, with D perhaps TRBD1 or TRBD2 (6 bases each). This specimen consisted of PBMCs, obtained from a glioma patient treated with radiotherapy, temozolomide or both. The receptor was isolated from a man in his forties with glioma. Some clones in this sample may be carry-over from other donors' samples. CDR3 residues: CASSEAGNRGLGHPDF. The CDR3 DNA reads as TGTGCCAGCAGTGAAGCCGGGAATCGGGGGTTGGGACATCCCGACTTC.